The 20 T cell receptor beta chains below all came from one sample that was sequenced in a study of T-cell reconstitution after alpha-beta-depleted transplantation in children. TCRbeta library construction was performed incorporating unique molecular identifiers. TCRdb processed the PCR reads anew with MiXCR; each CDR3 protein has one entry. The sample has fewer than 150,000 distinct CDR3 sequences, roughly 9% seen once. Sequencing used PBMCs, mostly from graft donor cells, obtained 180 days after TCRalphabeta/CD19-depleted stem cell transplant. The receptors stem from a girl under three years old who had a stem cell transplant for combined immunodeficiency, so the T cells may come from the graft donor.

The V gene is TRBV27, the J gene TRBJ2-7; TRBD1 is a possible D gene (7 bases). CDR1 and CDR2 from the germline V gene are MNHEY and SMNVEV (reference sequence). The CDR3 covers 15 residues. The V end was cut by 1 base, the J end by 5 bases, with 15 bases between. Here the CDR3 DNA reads TGTGCCAGCAGTTTATTGGACGGCAGGGGGGACGAGCAGTACTTC. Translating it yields CASSLLDGRGDEQYF.

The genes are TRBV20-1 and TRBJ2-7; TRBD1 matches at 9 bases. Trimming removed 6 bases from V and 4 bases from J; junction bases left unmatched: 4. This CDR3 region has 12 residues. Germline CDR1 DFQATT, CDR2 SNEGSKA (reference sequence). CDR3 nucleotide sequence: TGCAGTGCCGACAGGGGGGTTTACGAGCAGTACTTC. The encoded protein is CSADRGVYEQYF.

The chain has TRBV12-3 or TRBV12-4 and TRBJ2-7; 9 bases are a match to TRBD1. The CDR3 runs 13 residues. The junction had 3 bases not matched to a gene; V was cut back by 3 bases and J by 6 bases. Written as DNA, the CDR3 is TGTGCCAGCAGTTTGGGACAGGGTTTCGAGCAGTACTTC. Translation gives CASSLGQGFEQYF.

In nucleotides, the CDR3 is TGTGCCAGCAGCTTAGTAGACTCCGGGCCCTACGAGCAGTACTTC. This translates into CASSLVDSGPYEQYF. The chain links TRBV7-2 to TRBJ2-7; the D is unclear. Trimming cost V 1 base and J 2 bases, with 12 bases left between them. Germline V gene lookup returns CDR1 SGHTA and CDR2 FQGNSA. The CDR3 covers 15 residues.

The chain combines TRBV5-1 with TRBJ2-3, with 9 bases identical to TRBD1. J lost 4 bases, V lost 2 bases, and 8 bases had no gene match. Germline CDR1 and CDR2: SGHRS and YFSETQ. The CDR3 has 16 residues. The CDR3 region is CASSLSGTGNADTQYF. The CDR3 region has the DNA TGCGCCAGCAGCTTATCCGGGACAGGGAACGCAGATACGCAGTATTTT. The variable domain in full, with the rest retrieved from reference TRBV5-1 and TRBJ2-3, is KAGVTQTPRYLIKTRGQQVTLSCSPISGHRSVSWYQQTPGQGLQFLFEYFSETQRNKGNFPGRFSGRQFSNSRSEMNVSTLELGDSALYLCASSLSGTGNADTQYFGPGTRLTVL.

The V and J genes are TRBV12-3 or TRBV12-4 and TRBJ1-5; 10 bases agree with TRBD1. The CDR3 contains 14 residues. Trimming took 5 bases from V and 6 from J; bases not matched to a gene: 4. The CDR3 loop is CASSIDRGRQPQHF. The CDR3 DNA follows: TGTGCCAGCAGTATTGACAGGGGGCGTCAGCCCCAGCATTTT.

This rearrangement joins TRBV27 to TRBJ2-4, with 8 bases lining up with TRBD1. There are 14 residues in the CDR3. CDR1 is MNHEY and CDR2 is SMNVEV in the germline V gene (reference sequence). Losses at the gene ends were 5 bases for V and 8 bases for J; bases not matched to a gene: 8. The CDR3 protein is CASSRTGTDDIQYF. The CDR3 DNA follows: TGTGCCAGCAGTCGGACAGGGACGGATGACATTCAGTACTTC.

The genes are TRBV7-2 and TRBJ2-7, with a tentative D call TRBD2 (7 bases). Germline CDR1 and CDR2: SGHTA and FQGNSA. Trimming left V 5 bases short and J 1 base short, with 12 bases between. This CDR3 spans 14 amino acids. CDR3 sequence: CASSQRGASYEQYF. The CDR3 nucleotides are TGTGCCAGCAGCCAACGGGGGGCTTCCTACGAGCAGTACTTC.

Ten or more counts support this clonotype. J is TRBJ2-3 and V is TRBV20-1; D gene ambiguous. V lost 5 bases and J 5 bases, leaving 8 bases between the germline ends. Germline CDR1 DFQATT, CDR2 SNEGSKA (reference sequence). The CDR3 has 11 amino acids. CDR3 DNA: TGCAGTGCTTACTTTCTAGATACGCAGTATTTT. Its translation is CSAYFLDTQYF.

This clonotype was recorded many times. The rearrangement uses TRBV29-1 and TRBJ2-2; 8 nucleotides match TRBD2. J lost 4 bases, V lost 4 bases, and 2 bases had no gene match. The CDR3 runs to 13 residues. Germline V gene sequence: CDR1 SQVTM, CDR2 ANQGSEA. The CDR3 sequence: CSVGLASTGELFF. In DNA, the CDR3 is TGCAGCGTTGGACTAGCGAGCACCGGGGAGCTGTTTTTT.

Here the CDR3 DNA reads TGTGCCAGCTCCTGGGACAGGGCGGAGGAGACCCAGTACTTC. Protein sequence: CASSWDRAEETQYF. This chain uses TRBV18 with TRBJ2-5; 9 positions agree with TRBD1. V lost 6 bases, J lost 5 bases, and 7 bases stayed unmatched. The CDR3 runs 14 residues. CDR1 and CDR2 from the germline V gene are KGHSH and LQKENI.

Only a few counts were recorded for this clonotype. The CDR3 region is CATSVSAPEGSYNEQFF. CDR3 nucleotides: TGTGCCACCAGTGTGTCCGCTCCGGAAGGCTCCTACAATGAGCAGTTCTTC. This chain links TRBV24-1 with TRBJ2-1; D unresolved. This CDR3 has 17 amino acids. V gave up 5 bases and J gave up 0 bases, with 16 bases separating them. Germline CDR1 reads KGHDR; CDR2 reads SFDVKD.

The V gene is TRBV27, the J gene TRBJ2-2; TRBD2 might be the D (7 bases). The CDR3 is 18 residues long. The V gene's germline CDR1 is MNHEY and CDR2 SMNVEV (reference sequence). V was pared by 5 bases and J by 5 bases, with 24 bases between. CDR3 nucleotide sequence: TGTGCCAGCAGTCAATCGCTAGCAGGGGCGCGGGGGACCGGGGAGCTGTTTTTT. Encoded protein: CASSQSLAGARGTGELFF.

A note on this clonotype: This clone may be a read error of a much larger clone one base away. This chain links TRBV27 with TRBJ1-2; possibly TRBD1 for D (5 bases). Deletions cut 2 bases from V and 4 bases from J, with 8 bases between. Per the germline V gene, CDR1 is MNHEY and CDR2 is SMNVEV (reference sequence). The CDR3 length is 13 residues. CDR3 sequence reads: CASSLQGVYGYTF. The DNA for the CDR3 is TGTGCCAGCAGTTTACAGGGCGTCTATGGCTACACCTTC.

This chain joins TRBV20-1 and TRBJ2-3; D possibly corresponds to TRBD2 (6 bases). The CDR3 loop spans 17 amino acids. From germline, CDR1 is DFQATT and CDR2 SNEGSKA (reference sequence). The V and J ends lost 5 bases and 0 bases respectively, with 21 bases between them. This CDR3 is CSAHSYSGPSSTDTQYF. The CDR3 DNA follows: TGCAGTGCTCACTCCTATAGCGGACCTTCTAGCACAGATACGCAGTATTTT.

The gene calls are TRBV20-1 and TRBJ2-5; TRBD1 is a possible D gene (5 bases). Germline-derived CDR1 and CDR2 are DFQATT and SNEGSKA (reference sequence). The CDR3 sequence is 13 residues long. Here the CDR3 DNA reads TGCAGCGCTGGGGCTAAACTCCAGGAGACCCAGTACTTC. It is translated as CSAGAKLQETQYF.

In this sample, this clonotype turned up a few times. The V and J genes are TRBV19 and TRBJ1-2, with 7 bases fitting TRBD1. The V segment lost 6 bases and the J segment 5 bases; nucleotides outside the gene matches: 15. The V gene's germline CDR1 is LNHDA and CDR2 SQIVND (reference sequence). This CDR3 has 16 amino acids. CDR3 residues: CASRPTSTGKWYGYTF. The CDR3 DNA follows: TGTGCCAGTAGGCCGACCTCGACAGGGAAATGGTATGGCTACACCTTC.

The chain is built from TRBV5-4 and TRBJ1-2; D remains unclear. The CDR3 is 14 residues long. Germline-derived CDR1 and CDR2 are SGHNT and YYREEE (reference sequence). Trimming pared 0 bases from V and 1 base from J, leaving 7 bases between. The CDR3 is CASSLEYSNYGYTF. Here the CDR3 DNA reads TGTGCCAGCAGCTTGGAATACAGTAACTATGGCTACACCTTC.

CDR3 loop: CASSWVRGINLEQYF. CDR3 coding DNA: TGTGCCAGCAGCTGGGTCAGGGGGATAAATTTGGAGCAGTACTTC. V usage is TRBV11-2 and J usage is TRBJ2-7; 7 bases match TRBD1. Germline V CDR1 and CDR2: SGHAT, FQNNGV. The ends lost 4 bases at V and 7 bases at J; junction bases unmatched: 13. This CDR3 contains 15 residues.

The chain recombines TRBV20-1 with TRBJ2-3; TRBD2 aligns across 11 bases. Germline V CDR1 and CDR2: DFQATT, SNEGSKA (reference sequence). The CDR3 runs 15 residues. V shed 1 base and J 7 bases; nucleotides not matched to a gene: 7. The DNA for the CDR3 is TGCAGTGCTAGAGTTGTAGCGGGGGGGCCCCATACGCAGTATTTT. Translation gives CSARVVAGGPHTQYF.